The 22 T cell receptor beta chains in this list originate from one sample, sequenced in a study of shared clonotypes between healthy human individuals. Only in-frame clones appear in the TCRdb table, and some are missing; sequencing was by immunoSEQ multiplex PCR. The table includes some 2.3 million clones, 85% to 95% detected once. Sequenced: naive CD4+ T cells from PBMCs. Subset noted: CD45RA+ positively selected. These receptors came from a man between 18 and 29 years old in good health. Some clones in this sample may be carry-over from other donors' samples.

This chain connects TRBV7-9 to TRBJ1-3; D might be TRBD1 (6 bases). Germline CDR1 and CDR2: SEHNR and FQNEAQ (reference sequence). This CDR3 comprises 15 residues. Trimming stripped 5 bases from V and 0 bases from J, with 11 bases between. CDR3 loop: CASSPGTISGNTIYF. The DNA of the CDR3 is TGTGCCAGCAGCCCCGGGACAATCTCTGGAAACACCATATATTTT.

This chain uses TRBV9 with TRBJ2-2; D is undetermined. Trimming removed 3 bases at V and 6 bases at J, with 18 bases between. The CDR3 consists of 16 residues. CDR1 is SGDLS and CDR2 is YYNGEE in the germline V gene. The CDR3 region is CASSGGVGWSAGELFF. As DNA, the CDR3 is TGTGCCAGCAGCGGAGGAGTGGGGTGGAGTGCCGGGGAGCTGTTTTTT.

V is TRBV5-4 and J is TRBJ2-7; D gene unclear. There are 15 residues in the CDR3. With 5 bases removed from V and 1 base from J, the gap between germline ends came to 16 bases. Germline loops: CDR1 SGHNT, CDR2 YYREEE (reference sequence). Written as DNA, the CDR3 is TGTGCCAGCAGGCGGATGGGGTTTTCGTCCTACGAGCAGTACTTC. Protein product: CASRRMGFSSYEQYF.

The chain has TRBV7-7 and TRBJ2-1; 8 bases align to TRBD2. The germline CDR1 and CDR2 sequences are SSHAT and FNYEAQ (reference sequence). Trimming took 5 bases from V and 9 from J; bases not matched to a gene: 9. There are 14 residues in the CDR3. Written as DNA, the CDR3 is TGTGCCAGCAGCCCGAGAGCGGGAGTCGCTGAGCAGTTCTTC. It is translated as CASSPRAGVAEQFF.

The rearrangement links TRBV10-3 to TRBJ2-7; 7 positions agree with TRBD2. Trimming cost V 2 bases and J 5 bases; bases outside gene matches: 9. Germline assignment: CDR1 ENHRY and CDR2 SYGVKD. The CDR3 totals 15 residues. The CDR3 sequence: CAISEPPGGTNEQYF. The CDR3, as DNA: TGTGCCATCAGTGAGCCGCCGGGGGGTACAAACGAGCAGTACTTC.

The V gene is TRBV5-4, the J gene TRBJ2-6, with D unclear. This CDR3 contains 17 residues. Germline CDR1 is SGHNT and CDR2 is YYREEE (reference sequence). Trimming stripped 4 bases from V and 2 bases from J, with 16 bases between. The CDR3 DNA is TGTGCCAGCAGCACGGTCATGACCGGGCCTGGGGCCAACGTCCTGACTTTC. Translated: CASSTVMTGPGANVLTF.

Points on this clone: The same CDR3 can be traced to other DNA sequences in this sample. This chain uses TRBV5-1 with TRBJ2-1, with 13 bases fitting TRBD2. CDR1 and CDR2 (germline): SGHRS, YFSETQ. The CDR3 covers 16 residues. The V and J ends lost 5 bases and 4 bases, in that order; junction bases with no gene match: 6. The chain's CDR3 is CASSPRTSGSYNEQFF. DNA of the CDR3: TGCGCCAGCAGTCCTAGGACTAGCGGGAGTTACAATGAGCAGTTCTTC.

The chain has TRBV5-1 and TRBJ1-4, with a tentative D call TRBD1 (5 bases). Trimming shortened V by 7 bases and J by 0 bases, and 13 bases separated the two germline ends. Germline CDR1 and CDR2: SGHRS and YFSETQ. This CDR3 is 15 amino acids long. The CDR3 coding sequence is TGCGCCAGCGGGCATGGGGCAGCAACTAATGAAAAACTGTTTTTT. Protein sequence: CASGHGAATNEKLFF. Supplemented by reference TRBV5-1 and TRBJ1-4, the full variable domain reads KAGVTQTPRYLIKTRGQQVTLSCSPISGHRSVSWYQQTPGQGLQFLFEYFSETQRNKGNFPGRFSGRQFSNSRSEMNVSTLELGDSALYLCASGHGAATNEKLFFGSGTQLSVL.

The chain employs TRBV19 and TRBJ2-5, with D unresolved. The CDR3 totals 12 residues. V was shortened by 6 bases and J by 4 bases, with 9 bases between the two germline ends. Germline CDR1 LNHDA, CDR2 SQIVND (reference sequence). CDR3 sequence reads: CASRGNPETQYF. The CDR3 bases are TGTGCCAGTAGGGGAAACCCAGAGACCCAGTACTTC.

The rearrangement joins TRBV5-1 to TRBJ1-1, with a weak D call TRBD1 (6 bases). The CDR3 extends over 15 amino acids. Germline V CDR1 and CDR2: SGHRS, YFSETQ. The V and J ends lost 4 bases and 0 bases respectively, with 13 bases between them. In DNA, the CDR3 is TGCGCCAGCAGCCGCGCAGGGGCTGTGAACACTGAAGCTTTCTTT. Translating it yields CASSRAGAVNTEAFF.

The chain is built from TRBV2 and TRBJ2-3, with TRBD1 matching over 9 bases. There are 15 residues in the CDR3. CDR1 SNHLY and CDR2 FYNNEI come from the germline V gene. V gave up 9 bases and J gave up 4 bases; unmatched junction bases: 11. The CDR3 spells CASTMDRGKADTQYF. The CDR3 DNA is TGTGCCAGTACAATGGACAGGGGAAAGGCAGATACGCAGTATTTT.

V is TRBV5-4 and J is TRBJ2-7; D is uncertain. CDR3 length: 14 amino acids. V lost 4 bases and J lost 2, with 13 bases in between. Germline assignment: CDR1 SGHNT and CDR2 YYREEE (reference sequence). CDR3 DNA: TGTGCCAGCAGCGTTAGCAGCAATCCCTACGAGCAGTACTTC. This codes for CASSVSSNPYEQYF.

This clone has only one observation. The rearrangement uses TRBV28 and TRBJ1-3; 7 bases match TRBD1. V shed 6 bases and J 0 bases; nucleotides not matched to a gene: 8. The CDR3 has 16 residues. The germline V gene encodes CDR1 MDHEN and CDR2 SYDVKM. The CDR3 protein is CASRAGTVGSGNTIYF. CDR3 sequence (DNA): TGTGCCAGCAGGGCCGGGACAGTAGGCTCTGGAAACACCATATATTTT. Filled out from reference TRBV28 and TRBJ1-3, the complete variable domain reads DVKVTQSSRYLVKRTGEKVFLECVQDMDHENMFWYRQDPGLGLRLIYFSYDVKMKEKGDIPEGYSVSREKKERFSLILESASTNQTSMYLCASRAGTVGSGNTIYFGEGSWLTVV.

Regarding this clone: Distinct nucleotide sequences in the sample also encode this CDR3. The chain combines TRBV5-1 with TRBJ2-5; D may be TRBD1 (5 bases). V gave up 4 bases and J gave up 2 bases, with 12 bases separating them. CDR1 and CDR2 (germline): SGHRS, YFSETQ. CDR3 length: 14 amino acids. CDR3 in amino acids: CASSQTGGQETQYF. In nucleotides, the CDR3 is TGCGCCAGCAGCCAAACAGGTGGACAAGAGACCCAGTACTTC.

The J gene is TRBJ2-3, the V gene TRBV9; tentatively, D is TRBD1 (5 bases). The CDR3 covers 16 residues. V was trimmed by 4 bases and J by 0 bases, leaving 15 bases between them. Germline V lookup: CDR1 SGDLS, CDR2 YYNGEE. For the CDR3, the DNA is TGTGCCAGCAGCAACACCAGGGTTTCCAGCACAGATACGCAGTATTTT. It yields the protein CASSNTRVSSTDTQYF.

The chain links TRBV28 to TRBJ1-4, with D unclear. Between the trimmed V and J ends, which lost 2 bases and 7 bases, there was a span of 11 bases. The CDR3 sequence is 14 residues long. In germline, CDR1 is MDHEN, CDR2 SYDVKM. The CDR3 reads CASSLPGSVEKLFF. The CDR3 nucleotides are TGTGCCAGCAGTTTACCTGGGTCTGTTGAAAAACTGTTTTTT.

This clone was found once. The rearrangement links TRBV18 to TRBJ2-1, with D unclear. V dropped 0 bases and J dropped 5 bases, with 20 bases sitting between them. This CDR3 is built from 18 residues. CDR1 and CDR2 (germline): KGHSH, LQKENI. CDR3 residues: CASSPPEGRPRPNNEQFF. The DNA for the CDR3 is TGTGCCAGCTCACCACCAGAAGGACGGCCCAGACCAAACAATGAGCAGTTCTTC.

This clone showed up just a few times. V usage is TRBV7-2 and J usage is TRBJ1-1, with D maybe TRBD1 (6 bases). Per germline, CDR1 SGHTA and CDR2 FQGNSA. The CDR3 totals 15 residues. The V end lost 6 bases, the J end lost 0 bases, and 14 bases lay between the germline ends. The CDR3 nucleotides are TGTGCCAGCAGTTATGATGGGACATTGAACACTGAAGCTTTCTTT. Translating gives CASSYDGTLNTEAFF.

V gene TRBV9 combines with J gene TRBJ2-1; D assignment may be TRBD1 or TRBD2 (5 bases each). Germline V lookup: CDR1 SGDLS, CDR2 YYNGEE. The CDR3 runs 14 residues. The V end was cut by 7 bases, the J end by 7 bases, with 18 bases between. CDR3 sequence (DNA): TGTGCCAGCGTTCCCGGGATCGAGGGGAATGAGCAGTTCTTC. The encoded protein is CASVPGIEGNEQFF. The full variable domain, completed using reference TRBV9 and TRBJ2-1, is DSGVTQTPKHLITATGQRVTLRCSPRSGDLSVYWYQQSLDQGLQFLIQYYNGEERAKGNILERFSAQQFPDLHSELNLSSLELGDSALYFCASVPGIEGNEQFFGPGTRLTVL.

The chain has TRBV5-6 and TRBJ1-1; 9 bases fit TRBD1. Germline-derived CDR1 and CDR2 are SGHDT and YYEEEE. The CDR3 loop spans 13 amino acids. With V trimmed by 4 bases and J by 4 bases, 2 bases remained unmatched. Here the CDR3 reads CASSQDRGTEAFF. The CDR3 DNA reads TGTGCCAGCAGCCAGGACAGGGGCACTGAAGCTTTCTTT.

This rearrangement joins TRBV7-2 to TRBJ2-7, with no clear D. The CDR3 consists of 14 residues. Per the germline V gene, CDR1 is SGHTA and CDR2 is FQGNSA. V shed 1 base and J shed 2 bases, with 9 bases lying between them. This chain's CDR3 is CASSLGSTPYEQYF. As DNA, the CDR3 is TGTGCCAGCAGCTTAGGAAGCACCCCCTACGAGCAGTACTTC.

This chain uses TRBV5-1 with TRBJ2-7; unclear D gene. CDR3 length: 15 amino acids. Trimming took 4 bases from V and 0 from J, leaving 14 bases between them. CDR1 is SGHRS, CDR2 YFSETQ, per germline. CDR3 in amino acids: CASSLITGPSYEQYF. Here the CDR3 DNA reads TGCGCCAGCAGCCTCATCACCGGGCCCTCCTACGAGCAGTACTTC.